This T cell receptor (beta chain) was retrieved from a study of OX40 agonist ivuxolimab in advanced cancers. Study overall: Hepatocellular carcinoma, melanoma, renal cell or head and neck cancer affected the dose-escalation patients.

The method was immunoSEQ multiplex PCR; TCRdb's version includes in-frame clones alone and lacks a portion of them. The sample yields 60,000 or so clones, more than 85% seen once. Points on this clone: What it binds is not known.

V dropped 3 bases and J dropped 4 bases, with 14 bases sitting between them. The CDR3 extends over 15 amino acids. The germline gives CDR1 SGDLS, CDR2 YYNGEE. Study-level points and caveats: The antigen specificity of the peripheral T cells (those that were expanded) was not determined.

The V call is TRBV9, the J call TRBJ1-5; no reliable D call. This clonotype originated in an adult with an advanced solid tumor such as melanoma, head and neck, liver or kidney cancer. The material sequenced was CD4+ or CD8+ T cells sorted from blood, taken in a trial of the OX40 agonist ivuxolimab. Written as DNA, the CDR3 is TGTGCCAGCAGCGAGGGAGGCACCCAGAATCAGCCCCAGCATTTT. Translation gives CASSEGGTQNQPQHF.